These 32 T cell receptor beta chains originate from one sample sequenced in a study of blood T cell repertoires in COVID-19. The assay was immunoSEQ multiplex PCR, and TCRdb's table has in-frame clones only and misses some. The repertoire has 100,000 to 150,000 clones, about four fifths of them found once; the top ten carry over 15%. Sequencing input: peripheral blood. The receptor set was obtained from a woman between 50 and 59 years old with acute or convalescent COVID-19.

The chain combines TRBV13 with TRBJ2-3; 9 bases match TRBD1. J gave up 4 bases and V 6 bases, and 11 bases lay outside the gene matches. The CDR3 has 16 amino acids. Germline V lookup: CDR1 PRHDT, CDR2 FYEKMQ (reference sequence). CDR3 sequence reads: CASSFTGTGTADTQYF. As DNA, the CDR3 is TGTGCCAGCAGTTTCACCGGGACAGGGACGGCAGATACGCAGTATTTT. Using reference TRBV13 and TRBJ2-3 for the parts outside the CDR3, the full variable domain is AAGVIQSPRHLIKEKRETATLKCYPIPRHDTVYWYQQGPGQDPQFLISFYEKMQSDKGSIPDRFSAQQFSDYHSELNMSSLELGDSALYFCASSFTGTGTADTQYFGPGTRLTVL.

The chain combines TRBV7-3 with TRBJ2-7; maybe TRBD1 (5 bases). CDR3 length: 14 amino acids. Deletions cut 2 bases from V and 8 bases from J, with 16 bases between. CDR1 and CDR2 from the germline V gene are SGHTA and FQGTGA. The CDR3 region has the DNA TGTGCCAGCAGCTTAGAAAGGGTAGGGGCGAAGCAGTACTTC. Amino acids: CASSLERVGAKQYF.

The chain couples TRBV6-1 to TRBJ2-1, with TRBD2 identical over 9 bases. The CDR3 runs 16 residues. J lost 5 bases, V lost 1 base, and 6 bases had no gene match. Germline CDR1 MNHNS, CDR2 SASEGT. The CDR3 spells CASSEVVLAGNNEQFF. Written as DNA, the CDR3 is TGTGCCAGCAGTGAAGTAGTGCTAGCGGGAAACAATGAGCAGTTCTTC.

CDR3 sequence (DNA): TGCGCCAGCAGCTTGACAGGGCAGTATGGCTACACCTTC. It translates to CASSLTGQYGYTF. This chain links TRBV5-1 with TRBJ1-2, with a possible D match to TRBD1 (6 bases). The CDR3 loop spans 13 amino acids. Germline CDR1 and CDR2: SGHRS and YFSETQ. The V and J ends lost 1 base and 5 bases respectively, with 9 bases between them.

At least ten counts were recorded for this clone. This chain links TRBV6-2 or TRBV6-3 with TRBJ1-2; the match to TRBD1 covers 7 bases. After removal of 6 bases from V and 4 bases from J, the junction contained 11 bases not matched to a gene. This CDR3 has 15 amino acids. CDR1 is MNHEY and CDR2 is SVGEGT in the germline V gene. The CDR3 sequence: CASSITGASSYGYTF. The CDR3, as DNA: TGTGCCAGCAGCATTACAGGGGCGTCGAGCTATGGCTACACCTTC.

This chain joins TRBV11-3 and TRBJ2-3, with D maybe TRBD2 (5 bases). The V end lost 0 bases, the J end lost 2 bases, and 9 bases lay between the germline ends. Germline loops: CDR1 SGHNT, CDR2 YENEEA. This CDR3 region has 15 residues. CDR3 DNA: TGTGCCAGCAGCTTAGATGAGGGCCCCACAGATACGCAGTATTTT. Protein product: CASSLDEGPTDTQYF.

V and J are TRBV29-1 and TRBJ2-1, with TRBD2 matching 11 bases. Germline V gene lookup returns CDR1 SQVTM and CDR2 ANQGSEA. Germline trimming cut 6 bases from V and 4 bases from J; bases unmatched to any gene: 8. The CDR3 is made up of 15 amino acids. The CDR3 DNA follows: TGCAGCGTCAAGCTAGCGGGGGGACAATACAATGAGCAGTTCTTC. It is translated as CSVKLAGGQYNEQFF.

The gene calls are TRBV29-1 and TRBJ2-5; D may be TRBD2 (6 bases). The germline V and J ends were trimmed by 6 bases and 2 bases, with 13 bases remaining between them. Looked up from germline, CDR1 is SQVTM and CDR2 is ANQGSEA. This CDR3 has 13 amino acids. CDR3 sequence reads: CSVGGRGQETQYF. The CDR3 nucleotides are TGCAGCGTGGGGGGTAGGGGTCAAGAGACCCAGTACTTC.

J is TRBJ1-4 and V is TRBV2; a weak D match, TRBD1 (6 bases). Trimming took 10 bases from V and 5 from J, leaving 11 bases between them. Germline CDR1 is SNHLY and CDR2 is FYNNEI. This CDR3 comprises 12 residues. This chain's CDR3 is CATNRVNEKLFF. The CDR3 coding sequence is TGTGCCACCAACAGGGTAAATGAAAAACTGTTTTTT.

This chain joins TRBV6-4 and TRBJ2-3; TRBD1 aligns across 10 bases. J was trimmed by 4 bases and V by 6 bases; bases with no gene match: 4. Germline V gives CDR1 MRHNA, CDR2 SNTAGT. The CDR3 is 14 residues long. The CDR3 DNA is TGTGCCAGCAGGGTGACAGGGGGCGCAGATACGCAGTATTTT. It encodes CASRVTGGADTQYF.

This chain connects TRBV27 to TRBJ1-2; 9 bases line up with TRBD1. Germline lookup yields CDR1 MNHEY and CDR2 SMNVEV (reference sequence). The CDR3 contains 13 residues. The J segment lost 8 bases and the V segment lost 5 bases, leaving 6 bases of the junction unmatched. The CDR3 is CASSPRTGVGYTF. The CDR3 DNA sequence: TGTGCCAGCAGTCCCCGGACAGGGGTCGGCTACACCTTC.

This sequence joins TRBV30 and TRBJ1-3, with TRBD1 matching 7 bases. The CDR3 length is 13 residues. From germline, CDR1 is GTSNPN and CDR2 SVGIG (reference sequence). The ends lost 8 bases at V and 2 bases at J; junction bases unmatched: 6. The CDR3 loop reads CARTDRAGNTIYF. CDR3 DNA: TGTGCCCGGACTGACAGGGCTGGAAACACCATATATTTT.

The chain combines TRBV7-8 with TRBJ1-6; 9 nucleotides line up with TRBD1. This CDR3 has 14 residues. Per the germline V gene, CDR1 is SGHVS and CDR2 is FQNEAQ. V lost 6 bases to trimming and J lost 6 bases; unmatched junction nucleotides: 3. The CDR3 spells CASSTDRGNSPLHF. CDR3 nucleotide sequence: TGTGCCAGCAGTACGGACAGGGGTAATTCACCCCTCCACTTT.

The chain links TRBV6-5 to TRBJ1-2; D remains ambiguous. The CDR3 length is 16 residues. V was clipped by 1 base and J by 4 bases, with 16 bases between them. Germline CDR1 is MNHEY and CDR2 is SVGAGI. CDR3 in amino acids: CASSYFTGGKLYGYTF. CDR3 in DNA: TGTGCCAGCAGTTACTTTACGGGAGGCAAACTCTATGGCTACACCTTC.

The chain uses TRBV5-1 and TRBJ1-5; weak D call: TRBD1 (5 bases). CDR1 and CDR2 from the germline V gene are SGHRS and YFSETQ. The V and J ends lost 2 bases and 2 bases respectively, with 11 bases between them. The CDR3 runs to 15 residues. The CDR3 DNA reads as TGCGCCAGCAGCTTATTGGGGCTGGGCAATCAGCCCCAGCATTTT. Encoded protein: CASSLLGLGNQPQHF. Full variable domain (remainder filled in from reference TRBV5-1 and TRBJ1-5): KAGVTQTPRYLIKTRGQQVTLSCSPISGHRSVSWYQQTPGQGLQFLFEYFSETQRNKGNFPGRFSGRQFSNSRSEMNVSTLELGDSALYLCASSLLGLGNQPQHFGDGTRLSIL.

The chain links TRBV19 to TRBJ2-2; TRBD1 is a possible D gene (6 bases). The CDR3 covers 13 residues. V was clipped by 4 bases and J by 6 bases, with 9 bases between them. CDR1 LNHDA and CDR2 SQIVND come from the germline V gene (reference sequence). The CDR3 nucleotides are TGTGCCAGTAGTAAAACAGGGCCCGGGGAGCTGTTTTTT. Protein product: CASSKTGPGELFF.

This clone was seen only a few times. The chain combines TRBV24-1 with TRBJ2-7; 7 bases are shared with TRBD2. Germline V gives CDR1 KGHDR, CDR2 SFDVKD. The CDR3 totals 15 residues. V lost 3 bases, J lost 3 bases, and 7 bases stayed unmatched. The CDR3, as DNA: TGTGCCACCAGTGATCCGCCCCGGGGGGTCTACGAGCAGTACTTC. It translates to CATSDPPRGVYEQYF.

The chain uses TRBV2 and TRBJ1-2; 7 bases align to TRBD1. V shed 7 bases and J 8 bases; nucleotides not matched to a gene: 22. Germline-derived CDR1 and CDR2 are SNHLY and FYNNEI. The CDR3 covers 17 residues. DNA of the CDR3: TGTGCCAGCATCCTCCGGGACAGCGTAACCCACGACGGGGGCTACACCTTC. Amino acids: CASILRDSVTHDGGYTF.

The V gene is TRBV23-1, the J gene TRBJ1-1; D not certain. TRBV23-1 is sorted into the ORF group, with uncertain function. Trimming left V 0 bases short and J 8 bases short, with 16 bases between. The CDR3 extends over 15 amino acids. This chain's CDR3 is CASSQSGFVATEAFF. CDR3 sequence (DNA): TGCGCCAGCAGTCAATCGGGGTTTGTAGCGACCGAAGCTTTCTTT.

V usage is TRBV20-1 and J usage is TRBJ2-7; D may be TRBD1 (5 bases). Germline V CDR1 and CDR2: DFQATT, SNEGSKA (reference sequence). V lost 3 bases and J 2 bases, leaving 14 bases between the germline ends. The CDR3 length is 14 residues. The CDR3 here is CSASPDRFPYEQYF. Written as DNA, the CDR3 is TGCAGTGCTAGTCCCGACAGATTCCCCTACGAGCAGTACTTC.

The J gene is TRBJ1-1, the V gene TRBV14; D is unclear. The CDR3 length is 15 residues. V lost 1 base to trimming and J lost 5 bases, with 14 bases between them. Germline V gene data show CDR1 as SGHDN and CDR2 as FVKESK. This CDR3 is CASSQGLGVRTEAFF. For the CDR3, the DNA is TGTGCCAGCAGCCAAGGGTTGGGCGTTAGGACTGAAGCTTTCTTT.

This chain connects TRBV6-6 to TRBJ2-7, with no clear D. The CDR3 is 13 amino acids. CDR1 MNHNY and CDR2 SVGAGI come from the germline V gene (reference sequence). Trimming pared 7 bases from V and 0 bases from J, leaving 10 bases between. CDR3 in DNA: TGTGCCAGCAAAGGCCAGGCCTCCTACGAGCAGTACTTC. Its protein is CASKGQASYEQYF.

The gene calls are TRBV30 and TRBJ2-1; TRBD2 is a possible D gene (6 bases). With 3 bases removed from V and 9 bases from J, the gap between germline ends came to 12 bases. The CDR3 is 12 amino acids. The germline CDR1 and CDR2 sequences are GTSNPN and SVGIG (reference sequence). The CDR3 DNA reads TGTGCCTGGAGCCTGACTAGGATTGAGCAGTTCTTC. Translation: CAWSLTRIEQFF.

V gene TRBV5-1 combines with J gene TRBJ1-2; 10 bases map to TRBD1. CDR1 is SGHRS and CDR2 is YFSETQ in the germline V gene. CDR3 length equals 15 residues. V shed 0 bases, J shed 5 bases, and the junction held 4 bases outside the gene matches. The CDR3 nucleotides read TGCGCCAGCAGCTTGGCTGACAGGGGGCTGTATGGCTACACCTTC. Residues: CASSLADRGLYGYTF.

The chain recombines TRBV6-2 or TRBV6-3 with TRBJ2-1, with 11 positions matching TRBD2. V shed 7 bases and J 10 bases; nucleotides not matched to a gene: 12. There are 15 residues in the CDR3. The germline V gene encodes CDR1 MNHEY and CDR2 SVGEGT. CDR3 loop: CASTPALAGGREQFF. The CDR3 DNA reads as TGTGCCAGCACCCCGGCTTTAGCGGGGGGGCGGGAGCAGTTCTTC.

The CDR3 DNA sequence: TGCAGCGTTGAATCGGAGGCCCCCTACGAGCAGTACTTC. Encoded protein: CSVESEAPYEQYF. This chain joins TRBV29-1 and TRBJ2-7, with TRBD2 as a possible D gene (5 bases). There are 13 residues in the CDR3. Germline V gene sequence: CDR1 SQVTM, CDR2 ANQGSEA. Deletions cut 2 bases from V and 2 bases from J, with 10 bases between.

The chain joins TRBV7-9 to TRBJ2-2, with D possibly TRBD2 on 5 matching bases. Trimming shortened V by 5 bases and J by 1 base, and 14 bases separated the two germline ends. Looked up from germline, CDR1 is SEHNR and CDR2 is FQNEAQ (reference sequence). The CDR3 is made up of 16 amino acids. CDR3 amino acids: CASSPRREGNTGELFF. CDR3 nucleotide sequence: TGTGCCAGCAGCCCCCGTCGGGAAGGGAACACCGGGGAGCTGTTTTTT.

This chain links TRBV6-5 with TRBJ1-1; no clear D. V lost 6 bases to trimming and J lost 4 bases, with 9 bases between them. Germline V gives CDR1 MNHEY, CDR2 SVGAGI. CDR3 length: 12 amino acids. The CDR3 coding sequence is TGTGCCAGCAGCCACGGGATCACTGAAGCTTTCTTT. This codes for CASSHGITEAFF.

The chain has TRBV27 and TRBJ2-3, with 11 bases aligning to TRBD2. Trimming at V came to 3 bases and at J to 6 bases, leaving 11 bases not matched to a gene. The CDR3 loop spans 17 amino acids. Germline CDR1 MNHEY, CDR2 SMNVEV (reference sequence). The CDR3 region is CASSFRGLAGGEDTQYF. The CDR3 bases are TGTGCCAGCAGTTTTCGGGGGCTAGCGGGGGGCGAGGATACGCAGTATTTT.

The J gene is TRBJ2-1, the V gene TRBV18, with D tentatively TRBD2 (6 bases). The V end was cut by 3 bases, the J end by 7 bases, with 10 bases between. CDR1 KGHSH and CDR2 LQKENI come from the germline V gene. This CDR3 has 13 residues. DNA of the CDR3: TGTGCCAGCTCACCTCAAGGACTAAATGAGCAGTTCTTC. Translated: CASSPQGLNEQFF.

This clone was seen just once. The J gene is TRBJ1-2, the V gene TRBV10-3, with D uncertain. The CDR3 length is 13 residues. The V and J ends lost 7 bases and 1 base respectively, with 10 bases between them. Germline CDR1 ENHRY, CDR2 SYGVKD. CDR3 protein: CAINNGSNYGYTF. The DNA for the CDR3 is TGTGCCATCAATAATGGGAGTAACTATGGCTACACCTTC.

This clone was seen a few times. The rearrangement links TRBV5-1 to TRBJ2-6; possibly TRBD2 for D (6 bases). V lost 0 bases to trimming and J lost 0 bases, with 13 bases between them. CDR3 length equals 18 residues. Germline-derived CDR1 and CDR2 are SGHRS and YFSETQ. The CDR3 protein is CASSLDGTPGSGANVLTF. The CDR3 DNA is TGCGCCAGCAGCTTGGATGGGACTCCCGGCTCTGGGGCCAACGTCCTGACTTTC.